This is a list of T cell receptor beta chains from one sample in a study of T cells after yellow fever vaccination. TCRdb reanalysed the 5' RACE reads using MiXCR and keeps one entry per CDR3 protein. This sample has approximately 260,000 distinct CDR3 sequences; around 4.9% occur once, and the top ten carry less than 3.5%. Here the sequenced sample was CD4+ T cells sorted from PBMCs, taken on the day of the yellow fever booster vaccination. These receptors were taken from a young man who received the YFV17D yellow fever vaccine. Each CDR3 is given with its conserved first and last residue. Each record gives: V gene, J gene, CDR3 length, CDR3 protein.

>TRBV5-1|TRBJ1-1|13
CASRPSANTEAFF
>TRBV18|TRBJ1-5|18
CASSPGTGGPAFNQPQHF
>TRBV7-2|TRBJ2-5|13
CASSLGHTETQYF
>TRBV4-1|TRBJ1-1|13
CASSQEKRVSAFF
>TRBV3-1|TRBJ2-1|15
CASSQGTGGRGEQFF
>TRBV5-1|TRBJ1-1|15
CASSLFGGTGSEAFF
>TRBV5-5|TRBJ2-1|11
CASSRSGGEFF
>TRBV18|TRBJ1-2|15
CASSPSPTGFYGYTF
>TRBV15|TRBJ2-2|16
CATRARGDMNTGELFF
>TRBV5-6|TRBJ2-7|13
CASSSGTVYEQYF
>TRBV4-1|TRBJ2-1|15
CASSQESAGGNEQFF
>TRBV4-2|TRBJ2-3|21
CASSQEGFRRVPLSSTDTQYF
>TRBV5-1|TRBJ1-1|12
CASSRDPTEAFF
>TRBV20-1|TRBJ1-5|14
CSAREDREGQPQHF
>TRBV7-9|TRBJ1-3|15
CASSLIDRSGNTIYF
>TRBV2|TRBJ1-5|19
CASSALAWTADYSNQPQHF
>TRBV6-4|TRBJ2-3|14
CASKTSGGADTQYF
>TRBV7-9|TRBJ2-3|15
CASSPGPLSTDTQYF
>TRBV6-2/TRBV6-3|TRBJ2-5|13
CAGAGSGKGTQYF
>TRBV7-2|TRBJ2-3|15
CASTRTGGQPDTQYF
>TRBV12-3/TRBV12-4|TRBJ2-7|14
CASSRSGGSYEQYF
>TRBV24-1|TRBJ2-1|15
CATSGGVSSYNEQFF
>TRBV7-8|TRBJ2-1|16
CASSSLAGGPWNEQFF
>TRBV7-2|TRBJ1-1|15
CASSLSPAVNTEAFF
>TRBV2|TRBJ2-7|14
CASRSTSGGYEQYF
>TRBV11-2|TRBJ1-3|17
CASSLVDGFESGNTIYF
>TRBV24-1|TRBJ2-2|13
CATEGANTGELFF
>TRBV19|TRBJ1-2|19
CASSTDQVGTAYPVYGYTF
>TRBV7-9|TRBJ2-7|14
CASSLEQGRYEQYF
>TRBV3-1|TRBJ2-7|14
CASSQVSTTYEQYF
>TRBV9|TRBJ1-1|17
CASSPHPGARGGTEAFF
>TRBV6-1|TRBJ2-1|17
CASSGKRGQGRYNEQFF
>TRBV20-1|TRBJ2-4|13
CSPNEESKNIQYF
>TRBV5-1|TRBJ2-1|16
CASTRADHTSYNEQFF
>TRBV18|TRBJ2-3|14
CASSPVWETDTQYF
>TRBV3-1|TRBJ2-3|16
CASSHQLAGGTDTQYF
>TRBV18|TRBJ2-1|14
CASSPLRGGNEQFF
>TRBV20-1|TRBJ1-5|14
CSARGGASNQPQHF
>TRBV4-1|TRBJ2-2|18
CASSQAGQIYANTGELFF
>TRBV6-2/TRBV6-3|TRBJ2-1|11
CASSHGNEQFF
>TRBV4-2|TRBJ1-2|16
CASSQASPKGDYGYTF
>TRBV6-6|TRBJ1-4|14
CASSRGQLNEKLFF
>TRBV5-1|TRBJ1-3|15
CASSLSWFSGNTIYF
>TRBV2|TRBJ2-1|12
CASSEDANEQFF
>TRBV14|TRBJ1-5|17
CASSQLEWGGAGQPQHF
>TRBV10-3|TRBJ1-5|14
CAISEGQRNQPQHF
>TRBV28|TRBJ2-5|14
CATSFWGGQETQYF
>TRBV6-2/TRBV6-3|TRBJ1-5|14
CASTRFSSVQPQHF
>TRBV24-1|TRBJ2-1|14
CATSATGRYNEQFF
>TRBV12-3/TRBV12-4|TRBJ1-5|13
CASSREQGAPQHF
>TRBV6-2/TRBV6-3|TRBJ2-5|15
CASTRAQGTQETQYF